A single sample gave rise to the 3 T cell receptor beta chains below, sequenced in a study of shared clonotypes between healthy human individuals. TCRdb's table, derived via immunoSEQ multiplex PCR, lists solely in-frame clones and lacks some. The sample has about 2,500,000 clones, around 90% seen once. Material: naive CD4+ T cells sorted from blood. The subset was: CD45RA+ positively selected. The receptors were gathered from a man between 18 and 35 years old in good health.

In this sample, this clone turned up a few times. The chain combines TRBV28 with TRBJ1-5; unclear D gene. CDR1 and CDR2 (germline): MDHEN, SYDVKM. There are 11 residues in the CDR3. Trimming removed 5 bases at V and 9 bases at J, with 8 bases between. The CDR3 is CASSPVGPQHF. The CDR3 DNA follows: TGTGCCAGCAGTCCCGTGGGGCCCCAGCATTTT.

This clone came up once. J is TRBJ1-5 and V is TRBV6-6, with D tentatively TRBD1 (6 bases). With 9 bases removed from V and 3 bases from J, the gap between germline ends came to 12 bases. The CDR3 spans 13 residues. The germline V gene encodes CDR1 MNHNY and CDR2 SVGAGI (reference sequence). The CDR3 loop is CASFVGANQPQHF. The DNA for the CDR3 is TGTGCCAGTTTTGTGGGGGCCAATCAGCCCCAGCATTTT.

V usage is TRBV5-3 and J usage is TRBJ2-1; 9 nucleotides agree with TRBD1. TRBV5-3 is treated as an ORF (open reading frame) with a function not yet certain. This CDR3 region has 16 residues. Trimming took 1 base from V and 6 from J; bases not matched to a gene: 8. The CDR3 sequence is CARSLIWDRVGNEQFF. CDR3 nucleotides: TGTGCCAGAAGCTTGATTTGGGACAGGGTTGGCAATGAGCAGTTCTTC.